These 2 T cell receptor beta chains were sequenced from one sample in a study of T-cell reconstitution after alpha-beta-depleted transplantation in children. Construction of the TCRbeta library involved unique molecular identifiers. One entry per CDR3 protein, called by TCRdb with MiXCR from the PCR reads. The sample carries 300,000 to 400,000 distinct CDR3 sequences, about 16% recorded once. Sequenced here: PBMCs, mostly from graft donor cells, sampled 360 days after TCRalphabeta/CD19-depleted stem cell transplant. The source is a male patient aged 2 to 9 who had a stem cell transplant for acute lymphoblastic leukemia, so the T cells may come from the graft donor.

This clonotype turned up a few times. The chain is built from TRBV20-1 and TRBJ1-5; D unclear. From germline, CDR1 is DFQATT and CDR2 SNEGSKA (reference sequence). This CDR3 region has 8 residues. With 4 bases removed from V and 11 bases from J, the gap between germline ends came to 3 bases. The CDR3 coding sequence is TGCAGTGCTATGGCCCAGCATTTT. It is translated as CSAMAQHF.

This chain connects TRBV7-3 to TRBJ2-3; D not resolved. The germline V gene has CDR1 SGHTA and CDR2 FQGTGA. The CDR3 runs 13 residues. The V end was cut by 5 bases, the J end by 2 bases, with 8 bases between. The chain's CDR3 is CASSRAPTDTQYF. As DNA, the CDR3 is TGTGCCAGCAGCCGGGCCCCCACAGATACGCAGTATTTT.